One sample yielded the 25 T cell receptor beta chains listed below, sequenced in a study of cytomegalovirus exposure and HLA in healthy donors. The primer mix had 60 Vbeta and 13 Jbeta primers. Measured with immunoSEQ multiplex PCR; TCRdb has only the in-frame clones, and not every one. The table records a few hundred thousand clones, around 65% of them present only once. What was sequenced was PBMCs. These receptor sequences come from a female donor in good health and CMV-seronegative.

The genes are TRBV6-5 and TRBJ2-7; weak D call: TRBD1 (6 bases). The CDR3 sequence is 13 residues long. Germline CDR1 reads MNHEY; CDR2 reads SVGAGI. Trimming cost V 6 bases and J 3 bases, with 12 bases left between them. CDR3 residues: CASSSGDGYEQYF. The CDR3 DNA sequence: TGTGCCAGCAGCTCAGGGGACGGCTACGAGCAGTACTTC.

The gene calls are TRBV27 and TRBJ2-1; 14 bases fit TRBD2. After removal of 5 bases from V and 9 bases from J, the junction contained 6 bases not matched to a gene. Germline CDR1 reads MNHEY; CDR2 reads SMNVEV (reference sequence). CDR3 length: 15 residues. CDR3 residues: CASSPGLAGGGEQFF. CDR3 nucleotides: TGTGCCAGCAGTCCAGGACTAGCGGGAGGTGGTGAGCAGTTCTTC.

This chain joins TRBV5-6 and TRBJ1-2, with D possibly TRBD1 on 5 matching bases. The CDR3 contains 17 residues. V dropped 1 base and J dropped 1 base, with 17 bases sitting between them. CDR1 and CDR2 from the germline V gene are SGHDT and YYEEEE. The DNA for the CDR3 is TGTGCCAGCAGCTTGTTCGGGGGAAGGGCGGATAACTATGGCTACACCTTC. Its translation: CASSLFGGRADNYGYTF.

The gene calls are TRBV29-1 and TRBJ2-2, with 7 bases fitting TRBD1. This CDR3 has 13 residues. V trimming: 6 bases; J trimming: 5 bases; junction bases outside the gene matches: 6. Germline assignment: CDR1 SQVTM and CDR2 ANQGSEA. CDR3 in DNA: TGCAGCGTAGGAATACAGGGGACCGGGGAGCTGTTTTTT. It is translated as CSVGIQGTGELFF.

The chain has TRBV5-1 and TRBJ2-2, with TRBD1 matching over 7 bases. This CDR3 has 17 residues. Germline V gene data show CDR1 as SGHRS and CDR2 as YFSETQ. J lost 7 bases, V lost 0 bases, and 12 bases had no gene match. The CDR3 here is CASSLGPPGQWGGELFF. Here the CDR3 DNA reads TGCGCCAGCAGCTTGGGGCCACCGGGACAGTGGGGCGGGGAGCTGTTTTTT.

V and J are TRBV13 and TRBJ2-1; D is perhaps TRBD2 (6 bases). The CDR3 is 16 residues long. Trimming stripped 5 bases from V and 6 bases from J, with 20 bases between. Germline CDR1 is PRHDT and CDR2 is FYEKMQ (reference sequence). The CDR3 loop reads CASSILRDWISNEQFF. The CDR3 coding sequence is TGTGCCAGCAGCATACTCCGGGACTGGATAAGCAATGAGCAGTTCTTC.

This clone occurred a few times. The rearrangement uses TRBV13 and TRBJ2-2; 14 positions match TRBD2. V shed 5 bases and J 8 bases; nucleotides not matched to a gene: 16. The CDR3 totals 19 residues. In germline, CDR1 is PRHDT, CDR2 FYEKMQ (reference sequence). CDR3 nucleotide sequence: TGTGCCAGCAGCCCAGGACTAGCGGGAGGCGGGAACACCGTTGGGGAGCTGTTTTTT. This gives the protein CASSPGLAGGGNTVGELFF.

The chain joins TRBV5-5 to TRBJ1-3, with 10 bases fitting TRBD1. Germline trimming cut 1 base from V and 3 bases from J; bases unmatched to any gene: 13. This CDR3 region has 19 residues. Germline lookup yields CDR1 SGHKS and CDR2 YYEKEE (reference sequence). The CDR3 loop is CASSLKGDRGEFFGNTIYF. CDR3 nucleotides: TGTGCCAGCAGCTTGAAGGGGGACAGGGGAGAATTTTTTGGAAACACCATATATTTT.

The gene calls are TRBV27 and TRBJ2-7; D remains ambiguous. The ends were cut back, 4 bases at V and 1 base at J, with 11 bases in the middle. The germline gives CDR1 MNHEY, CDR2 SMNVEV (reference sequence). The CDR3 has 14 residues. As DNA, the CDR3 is TGTGCCAGCAGTTCCCCCTTCGAGTCCTACGAGCAGTACTTC. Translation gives CASSSPFESYEQYF.

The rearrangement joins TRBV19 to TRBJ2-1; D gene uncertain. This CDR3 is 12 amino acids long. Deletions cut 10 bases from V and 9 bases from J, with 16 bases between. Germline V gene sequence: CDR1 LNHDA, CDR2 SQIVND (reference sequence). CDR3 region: CATLLRYGEQFF. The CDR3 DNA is TGTGCCACCCTCCTCCGGTACGGTGAGCAGTTCTTC.

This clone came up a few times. The CDR3 bases are TGTGCCGCTGCGACAGGGGGCGCAACTGAAGCTTTCTTT. It yields the protein CAAATGGATEAFF. The chain carries TRBV19 and TRBJ1-1; the match to TRBD1 covers 10 bases. The germline CDR1 and CDR2 sequences are LNHDA and SQIVND (reference sequence). After removal of 11 bases from V and 5 bases from J, the junction contained 8 bases not matched to a gene. The CDR3 sequence is 13 residues long. Together with reference TRBV19 and TRBJ1-1, the CDR3 gives the full variable domain: DGGITQSPKYLFRKEGQNVTLSCEQNLNHDAMYWYRQDPGQGLRLIYYSQIVNDFQKGDIAEGYSVSREKKESFPLTVTSAQKNPTAFYLCAAATGGATEAFFGQGTRLTVV.

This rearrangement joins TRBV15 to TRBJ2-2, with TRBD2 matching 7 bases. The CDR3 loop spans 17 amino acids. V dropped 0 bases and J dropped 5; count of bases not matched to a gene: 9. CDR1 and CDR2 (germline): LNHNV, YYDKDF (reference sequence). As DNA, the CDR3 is TGTGCCACCAGCAGAGATTTGGCTAGCGGACAAACCGGGGAGCTGTTTTTT. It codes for CATSRDLASGQTGELFF. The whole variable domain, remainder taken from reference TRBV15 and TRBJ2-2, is DAMVIQNPRYQVTQFGKPVTLSCSQTLNHNVMYWYQQKSSQAPKLLFHYYDKDFNNEADTPDNFQSRRPNTSFCFLDIRSPGLGDTAMYLCATSRDLASGQTGELFFGEGSRLTVL.

DNA for the CDR3: TGTGCCAGCAGCTCCCGAAGCGGGAGCACAGATACGCAGTATTTT. It translates to CASSSRSGSTDTQYF. The genes are TRBV11-3 and TRBJ2-3; D possibly corresponds to TRBD2 (6 bases). V was shortened by 4 bases and J by 0 bases, with 11 bases between the two germline ends. CDR1 is SGHNT, CDR2 YENEEA, per germline. The CDR3 is made up of 15 amino acids.

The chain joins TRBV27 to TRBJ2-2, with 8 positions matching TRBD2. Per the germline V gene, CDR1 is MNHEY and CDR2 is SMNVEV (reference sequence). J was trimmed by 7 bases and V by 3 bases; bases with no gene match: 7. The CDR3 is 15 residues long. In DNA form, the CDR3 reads TGTGCCAGCAGTTTCCGGCGGGAGGCGGTCGGGGAGCTGTTTTTT. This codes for CASSFRREAVGELFF.

For the CDR3, the DNA is TGTGCCAGCAGCTTGACTGACTCGAACACTGAAGCTTTCTTT. Translating gives CASSLTDSNTEAFF. This chain connects TRBV5-4 to TRBJ1-1, with unresolved D. This CDR3 spans 14 amino acids. In germline, CDR1 is SGHNT, CDR2 YYREEE (reference sequence). V gave up 1 base and J gave up 1 base, with 8 bases separating them.

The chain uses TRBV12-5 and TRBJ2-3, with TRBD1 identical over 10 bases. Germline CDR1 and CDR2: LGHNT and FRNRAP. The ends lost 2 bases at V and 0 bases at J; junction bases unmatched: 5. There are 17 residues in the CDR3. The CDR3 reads CASGLHPGQGSTDTQYF. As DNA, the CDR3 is TGTGCTAGTGGTTTGCATCCGGGACAGGGGAGCACAGATACGCAGTATTTT.

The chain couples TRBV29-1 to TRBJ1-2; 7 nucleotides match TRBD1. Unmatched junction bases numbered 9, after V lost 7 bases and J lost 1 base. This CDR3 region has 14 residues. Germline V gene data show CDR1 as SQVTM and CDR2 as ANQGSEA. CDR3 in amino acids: CSGWTGEYNYGYTF. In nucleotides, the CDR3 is TGCAGCGGGTGGACAGGAGAATATAACTATGGCTACACCTTC.

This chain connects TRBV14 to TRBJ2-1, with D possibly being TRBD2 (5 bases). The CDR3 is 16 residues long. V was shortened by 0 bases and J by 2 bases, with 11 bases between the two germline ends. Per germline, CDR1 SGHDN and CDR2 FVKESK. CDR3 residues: CASSQESLVTYNEQFF. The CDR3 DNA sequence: TGTGCCAGCAGCCAAGAATCACTAGTCACCTACAATGAGCAGTTCTTC.

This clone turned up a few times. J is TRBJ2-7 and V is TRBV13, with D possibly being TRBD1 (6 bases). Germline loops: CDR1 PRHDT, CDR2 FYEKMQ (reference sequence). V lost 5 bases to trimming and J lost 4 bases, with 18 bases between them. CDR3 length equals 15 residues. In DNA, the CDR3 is TGTGCCAGCAGCGCCGAAACCAGGGGATTGTACGAGCAGTACTTC. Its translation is CASSAETRGLYEQYF.

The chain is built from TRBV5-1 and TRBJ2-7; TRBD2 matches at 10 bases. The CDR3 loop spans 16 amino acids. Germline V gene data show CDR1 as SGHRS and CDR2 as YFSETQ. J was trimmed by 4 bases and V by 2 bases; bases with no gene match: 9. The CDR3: CASSLPPLAGPYEQYF. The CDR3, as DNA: TGCGCCAGCAGCTTACCGCCACTAGCGGGACCTTACGAGCAGTACTTC.

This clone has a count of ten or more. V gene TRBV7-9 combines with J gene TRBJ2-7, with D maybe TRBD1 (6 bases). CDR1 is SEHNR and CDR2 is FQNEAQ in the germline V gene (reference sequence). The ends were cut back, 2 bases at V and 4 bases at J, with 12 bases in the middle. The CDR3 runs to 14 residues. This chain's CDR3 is CASSLHREKYEQYF. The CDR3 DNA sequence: TGTGCCAGCAGCTTACACAGGGAAAAGTACGAGCAGTACTTC.

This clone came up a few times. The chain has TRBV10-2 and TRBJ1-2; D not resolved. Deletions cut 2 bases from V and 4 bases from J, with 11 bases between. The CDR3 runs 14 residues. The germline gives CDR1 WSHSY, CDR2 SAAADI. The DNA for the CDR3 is TGCGCCAGCAGTGAGGCGCGACTCACCTATGGCTACACCTTC. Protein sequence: CASSEARLTYGYTF.

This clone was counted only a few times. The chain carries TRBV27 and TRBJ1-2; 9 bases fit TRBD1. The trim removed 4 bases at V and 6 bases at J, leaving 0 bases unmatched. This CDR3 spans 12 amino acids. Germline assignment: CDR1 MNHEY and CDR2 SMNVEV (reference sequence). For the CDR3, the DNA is TGTGCCAGCAGTTGGACAGGGGATGGCTACACCTTC. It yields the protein CASSWTGDGYTF.

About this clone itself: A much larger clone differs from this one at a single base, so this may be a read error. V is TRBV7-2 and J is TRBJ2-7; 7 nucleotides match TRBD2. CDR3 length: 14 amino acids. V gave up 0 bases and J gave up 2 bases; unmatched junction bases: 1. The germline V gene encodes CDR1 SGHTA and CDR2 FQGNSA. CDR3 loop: CASSLAGGPYEQYF. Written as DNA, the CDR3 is TGTGCCAGCAGCTTAGCGGGAGGGCCCTACGAGCAGTACTTC.

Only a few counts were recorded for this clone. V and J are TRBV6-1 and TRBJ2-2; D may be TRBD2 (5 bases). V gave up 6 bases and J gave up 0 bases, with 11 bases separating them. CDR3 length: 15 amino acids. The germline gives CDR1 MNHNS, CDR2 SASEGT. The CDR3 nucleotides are TGTGCCAGCAGAAGCGGAGATACGAACACCGGGGAGCTGTTTTTT. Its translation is CASRSGDTNTGELFF.